Shown below are 29 T cell receptor beta chains from a single sample sequenced in a study of T cells in Graves' hyperthyroidism and ophthalmopathy. Amplification of TCR beta CDR3 regions was performed using RNA transcripts as template. Researchers ran a first-round RT-PCR on the TCR CDR3 using the HTBI primer set. TCRdb processed the multiplex PCR reads anew with MiXCR; each CDR3 protein has one entry. The profile shows around 500,000 distinct CDR3 sequences, 12% to 15% of them singletons. Specimen: blood. All receptors derive from a woman between 40 and 55 years old with Graves' hyperthyroidism.

At least ten counts were recorded for this clonotype. The genes are TRBV20-1 and TRBJ2-5; the D call may be TRBD1 or TRBD2 (6 bases each). CDR3 length: 15 residues. V dropped 6 bases and J dropped 0 bases, with 17 bases sitting between them. Germline V lookup: CDR1 DFQATT, CDR2 SNEGSKA (reference sequence). In DNA form, the CDR3 reads TGCAGTGCCCAACAGATAGGGGGGAACCAAGAGACCCAGTACTTC. Translation gives CSAQQIGGNQETQYF.

This clonotype has ten or more counts. This chain connects TRBV20-1 to TRBJ2-3, with no clear D. V shed 3 bases and J shed 1 base, with 14 bases lying between them. Germline CDR1 DFQATT, CDR2 SNEGSKA (reference sequence). The CDR3 is 15 amino acids. The CDR3: CSASFPRAGTDTQYF. The CDR3 DNA reads TGCAGTGCTAGTTTTCCTCGGGCGGGCACAGATACGCAGTATTTT.

This clonotype was found a few times. V usage is TRBV5-1 and J usage is TRBJ1-5; no reliable D call. V was cut by 4 bases and J by 2 bases, with 13 bases left in between. Germline CDR1 and CDR2: SGHRS and YFSETQ. The CDR3 has 15 amino acids. The CDR3 bases are TGCGCCAGCAGCCCGGAGGGTGGGGGCAATCAGCCCCAGCATTTT. Residues: CASSPEGGGNQPQHF.

This clonotype occurred many times. This rearrangement joins TRBV20-1 to TRBJ2-5, with 9 bases fitting TRBD2. The germline gives CDR1 DFQATT, CDR2 SNEGSKA (reference sequence). V was clipped by 2 bases and J by 4 bases; unmatched bases: 8. The CDR3 runs 15 residues. The CDR3 sequence is CSARPLAGSGETQYF. The CDR3 DNA is TGCAGTGCTAGACCCCTAGCGGGGTCAGGAGAGACCCAGTACTTC.

This clonotype was observed at least ten times. The DNA of the CDR3 is TGTGCCAGCAGTTTTGGGACTACCTACGAGCAGTACTTC. Its protein is CASSFGTTYEQYF. This chain uses TRBV28 with TRBJ2-7, with TRBD2 matching 7 bases. Germline values: CDR1 MDHEN, CDR2 SYDVKM. This CDR3 has 13 amino acids. V shed 3 bases, J shed 2 bases, and the junction held 1 base outside the gene matches.

This clonotype appeared many times. V and J are TRBV18 and TRBJ2-7, with TRBD2 identical over 11 bases. With 4 bases clipped from V and 3 bases from J, the junction kept 2 bases outside the gene matches. The CDR3 covers 14 residues. Per germline, CDR1 KGHSH and CDR2 LQKENI. The CDR3 coding sequence is TGTGCCAGCTCACGAGGGACTAGCGGCTACGAGCAGTACTTC. As protein: CASSRGTSGYEQYF.

This clonotype was detected many times. The chain uses TRBV2 and TRBJ2-7, with a tentative D call TRBD1 (6 bases). CDR1 and CDR2 (germline): SNHLY, FYNNEI. V was shortened by 0 bases and J by 0 bases, with 9 bases between the two germline ends. The CDR3 loop spans 15 amino acids. The CDR3 loop reads CASSEADRFSYEQYF. In DNA, the CDR3 is TGTGCCAGCAGTGAAGCCGACAGGTTCTCCTACGAGCAGTACTTC.

As concerns this clonotype: Germline and junction disagree at one end, which may indicate a read error. The rearrangement joins TRBV7-7 to TRBJ2-5; 12 positions agree with TRBD2. Germline values: CDR1 SSHAT, CDR2 FNYEAQ (reference sequence). This CDR3 spans 17 amino acids. The CDR3 region has the DNA TGTGCTAGCAGCCGACTAGCGGGAGCCACGTCCGGTGTGACCCAGTACTTC. This codes for CASSRLAGATSGVTQYF. The full variable domain, in which reference TRBV7-7 and TRBJ2-5 provide the parts outside the CDR3, is GAGVSQSPRYKVTKRGQDVTLRCDPISSHATLYWYQQALGQGPEFLTYFNYEAQPDKSGLPSDRFSAERPEGSISTLTIQRTEQRDSAMYRCASSRLAGATSGVTQYFGPGTRLLVL.

This clonotype has a count of ten or more. The V gene is TRBV2, the J gene TRBJ1-1; D is uncertain. CDR3 length: 12 residues. Per germline, CDR1 SNHLY and CDR2 FYNNEI. The V gene lost 5 bases and the J gene lost 4 bases, with 8 bases spanning the gap. CDR3 in amino acids: CASSTSGTEAFF. The CDR3 region has the DNA TGTGCCAGCAGTACCTCGGGCACTGAAGCTTTCTTT.

A note on this clonotype: A much more abundant neighbour one base away suggests this may be a read error. This rearrangement joins TRBV28 to TRBJ2-1; no clear D gene. The CDR3 has 14 amino acids. Germline V CDR1 and CDR2: MDHEN, SYDVKM. In DNA form, the CDR3 reads TGTGTCAGCAGTTTGTCAGGCGGCCGGAATGAGCAGTTCTTC. Amino acids: CVSSLSGGRNEQFF.

This clonotype was detected ten times or more. J is TRBJ2-1 and V is TRBV18; TRBD1 agrees at 7 bases. The germline CDR1 and CDR2 sequences are KGHSH and LQKENI. The CDR3 is 15 amino acids. V shed 5 bases and J 2 bases; nucleotides not matched to a gene: 6. The CDR3 region has the DNA TGTGCCAGCTCAACCGGGACAGCCCCCTACAATGAGCAGTTCTTC. It encodes CASSTGTAPYNEQFF.

V usage is TRBV3-1 and J usage is TRBJ1-2; D call uncertain. The CDR3 consists of 15 residues. Germline loops: CDR1 LGHDT, CDR2 YNNKEL (reference sequence). Trimming shortened V by 3 bases and J by 1 base, and 12 bases separated the two germline ends. The CDR3 loop is CASSHLSGVNYGYTF. Written as DNA, the CDR3 is TGTGCCAGCAGCCACCTATCTGGGGTTAACTATGGCTACACCTTC.

Worth noting for this clonotype: A much larger clone differs from this one at a single base, so this may be a read error. The gene calls are TRBV2 and TRBJ2-1; D is unclear. This CDR3 spans 12 amino acids. Germline-derived CDR1 and CDR2 are SNHLY and FYNNEI. V was trimmed by 3 bases and J by 8 bases, leaving 8 bases between them. CDR3 residues: CASSEAFDEQFF. CDR3 bases: TGTGCCAGCAGTGAGGCTTTCGATGAGCAGTTCTTC.

There are a few counts of this clonotype. A much larger clone is a single base away; this may be a read error. The chain carries TRBV27 and TRBJ2-1, with 14 bases lining up with TRBD2. Germline V gene sequence: CDR1 MNHEY, CDR2 SMNVEV (reference sequence). The V gene end was trimmed by 6 bases and the J gene end by 9 bases; junction bases not matched to a gene: 7. This CDR3 contains 15 residues. CDR3 in amino acids: CASSRLAGGLGEQFF. The CDR3 DNA sequence: TGTGCCAGCAGCCGACTAGCGGGAGGGCTTGGTGAGCAGTTCTTC.

This clonotype has a count of ten or more. CDR3 sequence (DNA): TGCAGTGCTAGACCTTTTGAGGGAGGTAGCTCGGCGAATCAGCCCCAGCATTTT. It is translated as CSARPFEGGSSANQPQHF. The gene calls are TRBV20-1 and TRBJ1-5, with D hard to call. Trimming took 2 bases from V and 4 from J, leaving 24 bases between them. The CDR3 runs to 18 residues. Germline lookup yields CDR1 DFQATT and CDR2 SNEGSKA (reference sequence).

At least ten counts were recorded for this clonotype. V is TRBV4-1 and J is TRBJ2-3, with 12 bases that match TRBD2. Germline loops: CDR1 MGHRA, CDR2 YSYEKL. V dropped 2 bases and J dropped 2; count of bases not matched to a gene: 5. This CDR3 spans 17 amino acids. CDR3 coding DNA: TGCGCCAGCAGCCAACAGAGACTAGCGGGAGACACAGATACGCAGTATTTT. Translating gives CASSQQRLAGDTDTQYF.

Many counts were recorded for this clonotype. V gene TRBV28 combines with J gene TRBJ1-2; no reliable D call. This CDR3 is built from 13 residues. From germline, CDR1 is MDHEN and CDR2 SYDVKM. V lost 3 bases and J lost 8, with 13 bases in between. CDR3 in amino acids: CASSFTHNQGYTF. The CDR3 nucleotides are TGTGCCAGCAGTTTTACACATAATCAAGGCTACACCTTC.

This clonotype has a handful of counts. The V gene is TRBV7-6, the J gene TRBJ2-1; 9 bases line up with TRBD1. CDR1 is SGHVS, CDR2 FNYEAQ, per germline. V dropped 0 bases and J dropped 5; count of bases not matched to a gene: 8. The CDR3 spans 17 residues. CDR3 in amino acids: CASSLAEGTGINNEQFF. CDR3 nucleotide sequence: TGTGCCAGCAGCTTAGCGGAGGGGACAGGGATTAACAATGAGCAGTTCTTC.

This clonotype appeared many times. This chain links TRBV2 with TRBJ2-2; TRBD2 matches at 7 bases. CDR3 length: 14 residues. The germline V gene has CDR1 SNHLY and CDR2 FYNNEI. The J segment lost 5 bases and the V segment lost 3 bases, leaving 3 bases of the junction unmatched. The CDR3, as DNA: TGTGCCAGCAGTGAGCGGGAGAAAACCGGGGAGCTGTTTTTT. Its protein product is CASSEREKTGELFF.

The chain combines TRBV18 with TRBJ1-3; 7 nucleotides align to TRBD1. The CDR3 totals 17 residues. Looked up from germline, CDR1 is KGHSH and CDR2 is LQKENI. After removal of 4 bases from V and 0 bases from J, the junction contained 9 bases not matched to a gene. The CDR3 loop is CASSLPLGGGSGNTIYF. As DNA, the CDR3 is TGTGCCAGCTCACTCCCGTTAGGGGGCGGCTCTGGAAACACCATATATTTT.

This chain links TRBV28 with TRBJ1-2; TRBD1 matches at 7 bases. Germline V gene lookup returns CDR1 MDHEN and CDR2 SYDVKM. CDR3 length: 12 residues. V shed 8 bases, J shed 9 bases, and the junction held 9 bases outside the gene matches. CDR3 in DNA: TGTGCCAGCGCCAACCGACAGGGTCGCTACACCTTC. Its protein is CASANRQGRYTF.

This clonotype was picked up a small number of times. The V gene is TRBV3-1, the J gene TRBJ1-6; D ambiguous. Germline V gene sequence: CDR1 LGHDT, CDR2 YNNKEL (reference sequence). The CDR3 extends over 14 amino acids. V lost 1 base to trimming and J lost 10 bases, with 11 bases between them. Here the CDR3 DNA reads TGTGCCAGCAGCCAAGTGTCAGTTGGCTCACCCCTCCACTTT. Protein sequence: CASSQVSVGSPLHF.

In this sample, this clonotype turned up many times. The rearrangement uses TRBV7-9 and TRBJ1-1; D gene uncertain. CDR3 length: 11 amino acids. V lost 5 bases and J lost 8, with 9 bases in between. Germline assignment: CDR1 SEHNR and CDR2 FQNEAQ (reference sequence). CDR3 residues: CASSPSMEAFF. The CDR3 nucleotides are TGTGCCAGCAGCCCCAGTATGGAAGCTTTCTTT.

This clonotype was found many times. This chain joins TRBV28 and TRBJ1-2; D is undetermined. The ends were cut back, 2 bases at V and 4 bases at J, with 14 bases in the middle. The germline V gene has CDR1 MDHEN and CDR2 SYDVKM. CDR3 length: 15 amino acids. Here the CDR3 reads CASSLKYSGGYGYTF. CDR3 bases: TGTGCCAGCAGTTTAAAATATTCGGGCGGCTATGGCTACACCTTC.

This clonotype appeared many times. The rearrangement uses TRBV9 and TRBJ1-1; D might be TRBD1 (5 bases). V lost 2 bases to trimming and J lost 7 bases, with 18 bases between them. The CDR3 length is 15 residues. Germline-derived CDR1 and CDR2 are SGDLS and YYNGEE. The CDR3 nucleotides are TGTGCCAGCAGCGTTGACGGGCAGGGAGTAGGTGAAGCTTTCTTT. Translating it yields CASSVDGQGVGEAFF.

This clonotype has at least ten counts. This rearrangement joins TRBV2 to TRBJ1-4, with 9 bases matching TRBD1. This CDR3 contains 15 residues. With 7 bases clipped from V and 0 bases from J, the junction kept 3 bases outside the gene matches. Germline V gene data show CDR1 as SNHLY and CDR2 as FYNNEI. The CDR3 protein is CASKGQGATNEKLFF. The CDR3 DNA sequence: TGTGCCAGCAAGGGACAGGGTGCAACTAATGAAAAACTGTTTTTT.

The table lists this clonotype with many counts. This chain uses TRBV6-2 or TRBV6-3 with TRBJ2-1; 9 bases line up with TRBD2. Germline CDR1 and CDR2: MNHEY and SVGEGT. The CDR3 is 16 residues long. V was pared by 7 bases and J by 8 bases, with 15 bases of the junction left unmatched. CDR3 DNA: TGTGCCAGCAAACCAGGGCTAGCGGGACGGTTTGATGAGCAGTTCTTC. This codes for CASKPGLAGRFDEQFF.

This clonotype was picked up a small number of times. The chain has TRBV6-6 and TRBJ1-4; TRBD1 is a possible D gene (5 bases). Germline CDR1 is MNHNY and CDR2 is SVGAGI (reference sequence). The CDR3 runs to 11 residues. Trimming shortened V by 2 bases and J by 10 bases, and 5 bases separated the two germline ends. The CDR3 here is CASSYGGKLFF. The CDR3 coding sequence is TGTGCCAGCAGTTACGGGGGAAAACTGTTTTTT.

This clonotype was detected ten times or more. V is TRBV2 and J is TRBJ1-6; tentative D call: TRBD1 (5 bases). CDR3 size: 15 residues. The germline CDR1 and CDR2 sequences are SNHLY and FYNNEI. V lost 8 bases and J 8 bases, leaving 19 bases between the germline ends. CDR3 nucleotides: TGTGCCAGCGAGAGTCCAGGGATAGGATATTCACCCCTCCACTTT. Translating it yields CASESPGIGYSPLHF.